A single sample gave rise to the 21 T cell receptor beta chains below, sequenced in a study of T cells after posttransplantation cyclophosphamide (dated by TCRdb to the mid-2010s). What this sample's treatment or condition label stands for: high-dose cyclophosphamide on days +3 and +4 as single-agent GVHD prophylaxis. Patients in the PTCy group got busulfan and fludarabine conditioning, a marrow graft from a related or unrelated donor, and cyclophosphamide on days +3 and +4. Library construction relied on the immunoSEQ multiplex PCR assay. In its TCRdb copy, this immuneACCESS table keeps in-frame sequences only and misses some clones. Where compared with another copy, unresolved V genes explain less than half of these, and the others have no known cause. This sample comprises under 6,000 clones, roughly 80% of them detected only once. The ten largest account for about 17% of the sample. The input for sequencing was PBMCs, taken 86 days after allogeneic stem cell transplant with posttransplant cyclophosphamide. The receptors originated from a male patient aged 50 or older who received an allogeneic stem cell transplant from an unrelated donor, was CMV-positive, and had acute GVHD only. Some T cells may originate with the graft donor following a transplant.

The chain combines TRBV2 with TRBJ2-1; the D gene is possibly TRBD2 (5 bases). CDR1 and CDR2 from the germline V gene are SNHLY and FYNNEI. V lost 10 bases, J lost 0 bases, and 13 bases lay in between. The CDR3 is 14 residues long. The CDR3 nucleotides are TGTGCCACCGCGGGTTGGGGCTCCTACAATGAGCAGTTCTTC. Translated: CATAGWGSYNEQFF.

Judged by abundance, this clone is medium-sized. For the CDR3, the DNA is TGTGCCAGCAGTTTAGGGGACAGGGGCCTTGGCTACGAGCAGTACTTC. Amino acid sequence: CASSLGDRGLGYEQYF. The V gene is TRBV27, the J gene TRBJ2-7, with TRBD1 identical over 10 bases. CDR3 length equals 16 residues. The junction had 7 bases not matched to a gene; V was cut back by 2 bases and J by 3 bases. Germline V gives CDR1 MNHEY, CDR2 SMNVEV (reference sequence).

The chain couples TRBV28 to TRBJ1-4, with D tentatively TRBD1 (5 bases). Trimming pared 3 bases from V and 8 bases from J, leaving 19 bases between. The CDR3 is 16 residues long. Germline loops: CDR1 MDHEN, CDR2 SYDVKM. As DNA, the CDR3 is TGTGCCAGCAGTTTGCGAGGCGACAGACGTAGGGAAAAACTGTTTTTT. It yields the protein CASSLRGDRRREKLFF.

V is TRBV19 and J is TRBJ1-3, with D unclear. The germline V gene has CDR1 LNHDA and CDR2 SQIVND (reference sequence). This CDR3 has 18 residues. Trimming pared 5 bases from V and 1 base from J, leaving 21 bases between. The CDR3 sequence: CASSLYILSGLSGNTIYF. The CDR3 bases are TGTGCCAGTAGTCTGTACATCCTGAGCGGATTATCTGGAAACACCATATATTTT.

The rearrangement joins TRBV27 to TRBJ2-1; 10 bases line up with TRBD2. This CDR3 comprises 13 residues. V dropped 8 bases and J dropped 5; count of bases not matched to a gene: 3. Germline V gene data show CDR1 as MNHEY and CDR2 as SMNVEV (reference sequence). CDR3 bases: TGTGCCAGCGGACTAGCGGTAAACAATGAGCAGTTCTTC. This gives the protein CASGLAVNNEQFF.

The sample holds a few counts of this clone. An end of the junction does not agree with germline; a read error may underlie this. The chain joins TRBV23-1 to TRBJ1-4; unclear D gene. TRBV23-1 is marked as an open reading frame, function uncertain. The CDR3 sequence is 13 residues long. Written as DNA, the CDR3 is TGCGCCAGCACGCGGGATATCATCGGAAAAACTGTTTTT. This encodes CASTRDIIGKTVF.

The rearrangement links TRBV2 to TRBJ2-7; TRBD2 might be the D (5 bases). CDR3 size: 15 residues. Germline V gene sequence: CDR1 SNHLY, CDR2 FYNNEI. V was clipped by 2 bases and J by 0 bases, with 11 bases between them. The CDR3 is CASSELDSYSYEQYF. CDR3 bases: TGTGCCAGCAGTGAACTGGACTCATACTCCTACGAGCAGTACTTC.

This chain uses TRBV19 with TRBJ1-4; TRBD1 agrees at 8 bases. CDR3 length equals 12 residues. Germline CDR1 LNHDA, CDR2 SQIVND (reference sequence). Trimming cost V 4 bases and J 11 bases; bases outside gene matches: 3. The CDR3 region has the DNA TGTGCCAGTAGTACGACAGGGGCTAAACTGTTTTTT. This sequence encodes CASSTTGAKLFF.

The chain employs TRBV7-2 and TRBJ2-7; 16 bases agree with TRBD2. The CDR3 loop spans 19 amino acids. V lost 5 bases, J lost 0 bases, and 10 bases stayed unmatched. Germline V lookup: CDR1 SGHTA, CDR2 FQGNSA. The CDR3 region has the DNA TGTGCCAGCAGCAGGCGTCGGGGGACTAGCGGGAGGGCCTCCTACGAGCAGTACTTC. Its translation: CASSRRRGTSGRASYEQYF.

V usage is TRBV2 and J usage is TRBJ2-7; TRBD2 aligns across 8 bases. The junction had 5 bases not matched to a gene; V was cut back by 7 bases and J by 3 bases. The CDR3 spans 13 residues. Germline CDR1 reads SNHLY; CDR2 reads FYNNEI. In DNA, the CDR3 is TGTGCCAGCACAAGCGGGAGAGGCTACGAGCAGTACTTC. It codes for CASTSGRGYEQYF.

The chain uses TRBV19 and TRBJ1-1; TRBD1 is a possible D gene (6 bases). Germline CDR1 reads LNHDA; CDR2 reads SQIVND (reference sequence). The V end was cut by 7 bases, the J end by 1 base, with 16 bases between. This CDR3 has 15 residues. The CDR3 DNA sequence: TGTGCCAGTACAGCCCTCAGGGGCCCGAACACTGAAGCTTTCTTT. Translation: CASTALRGPNTEAFF.

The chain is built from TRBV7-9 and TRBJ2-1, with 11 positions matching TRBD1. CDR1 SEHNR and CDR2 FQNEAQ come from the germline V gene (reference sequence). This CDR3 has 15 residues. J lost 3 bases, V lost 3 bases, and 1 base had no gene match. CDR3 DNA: TGTGCCAGCAGCTTCGGGACAGGGGGCTACAATGAGCAGTTCTTC. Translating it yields CASSFGTGGYNEQFF.

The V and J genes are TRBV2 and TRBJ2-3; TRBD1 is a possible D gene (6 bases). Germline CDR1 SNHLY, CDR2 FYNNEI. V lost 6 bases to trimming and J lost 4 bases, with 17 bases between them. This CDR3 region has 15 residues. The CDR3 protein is CASSLGQGHPDTQYF. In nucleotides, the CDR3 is TGTGCCAGCAGCTTAGGGCAGGGACATCCAGATACGCAGTATTTT.

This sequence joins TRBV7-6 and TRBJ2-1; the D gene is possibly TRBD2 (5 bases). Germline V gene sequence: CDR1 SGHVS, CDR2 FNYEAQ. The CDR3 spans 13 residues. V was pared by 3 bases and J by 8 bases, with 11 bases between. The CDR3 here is CASSFGLAYEQFF. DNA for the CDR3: TGTGCCAGCAGCTTTGGTCTAGCCTATGAGCAGTTCTTC.

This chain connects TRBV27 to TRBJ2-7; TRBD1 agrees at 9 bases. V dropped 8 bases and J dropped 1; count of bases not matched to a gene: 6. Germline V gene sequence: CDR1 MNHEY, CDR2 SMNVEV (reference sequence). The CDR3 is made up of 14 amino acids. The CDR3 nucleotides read TGTGCCAGCGCGGGACAGGGTCTATCCTACGAGCAGTACTTC. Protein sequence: CASAGQGLSYEQYF.

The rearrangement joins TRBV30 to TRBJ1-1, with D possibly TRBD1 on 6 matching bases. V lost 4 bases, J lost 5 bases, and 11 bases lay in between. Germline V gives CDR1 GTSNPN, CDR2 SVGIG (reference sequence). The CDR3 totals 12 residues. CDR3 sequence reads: CAWTQGGTEAFF. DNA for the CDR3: TGTGCCTGGACACAGGGAGGGACTGAAGCTTTCTTT.

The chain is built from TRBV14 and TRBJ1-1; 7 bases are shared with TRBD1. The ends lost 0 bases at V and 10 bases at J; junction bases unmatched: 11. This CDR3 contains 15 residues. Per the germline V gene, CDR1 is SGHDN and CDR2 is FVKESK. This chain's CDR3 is CASSQDQRRGRVAFF. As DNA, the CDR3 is TGTGCCAGCAGCCAAGATCAGCGGAGGGGGCGAGTAGCTTTCTTT.

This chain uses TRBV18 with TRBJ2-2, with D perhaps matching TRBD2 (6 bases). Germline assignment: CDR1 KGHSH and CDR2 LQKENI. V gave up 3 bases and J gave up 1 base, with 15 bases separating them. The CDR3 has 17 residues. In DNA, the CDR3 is TGTGCCAGCTCACCCTTGAGTAGCGGAAGGAACACCGGGGAGCTGTTTTTT. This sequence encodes CASSPLSSGRNTGELFF.

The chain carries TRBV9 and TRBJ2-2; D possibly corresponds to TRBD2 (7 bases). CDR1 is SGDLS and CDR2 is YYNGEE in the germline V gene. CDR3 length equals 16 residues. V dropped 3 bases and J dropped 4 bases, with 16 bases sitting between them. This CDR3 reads CASSGRGATGTGELFF. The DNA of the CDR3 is TGTGCCAGCAGCGGACGGGGGGCGACAGGCACCGGGGAGCTGTTTTTT.

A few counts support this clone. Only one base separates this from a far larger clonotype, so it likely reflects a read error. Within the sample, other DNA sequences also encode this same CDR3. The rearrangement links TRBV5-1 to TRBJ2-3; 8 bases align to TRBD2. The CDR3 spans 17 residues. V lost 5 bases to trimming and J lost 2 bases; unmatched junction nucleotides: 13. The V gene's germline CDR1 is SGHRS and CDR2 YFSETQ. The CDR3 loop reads CASSFGGRGAFTDTQYF. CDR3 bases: TGCGCCAGCAGTTTCGGGGGGCGGGGGGCATTCACAGATACGCAGTATTTT.

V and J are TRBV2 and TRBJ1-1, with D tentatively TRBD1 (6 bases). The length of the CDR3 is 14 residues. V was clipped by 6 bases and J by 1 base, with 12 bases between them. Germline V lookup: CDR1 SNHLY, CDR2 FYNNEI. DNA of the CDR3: TGTGCCAGCAGACGACAGGCCTCGAACACTGAAGCTTTCTTT. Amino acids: CASRRQASNTEAFF.